Below are 14 T cell receptor beta chains sequenced from a single sample in a study of Ad26.COV2.S vaccination and SARS-CoV-2 variants. Sequencing used immunoSEQ multiplex PCR; TCRdb keeps in-frame clones, though not all of them. Of 400,000 to 450,000 clones listed, 92% are singletons. The treatment here: about 20 received Ad26.COV2.S at low or high dose, single or two shots; about five received placebo; per-sample allocation not given. Sampling was done on day 63 after the first vaccine or placebo injection. Sequencing used peripheral blood, obtained in a trial of Ad26.COV2.S vaccine versus placebo. These receptors all come from a person between 18 and 65 years old who received the Ad26.COV2.S COVID-19 vaccine or a placebo.

The chain couples TRBV3-1 (or the pseudogene TRBV3-2) to TRBJ2-5; TRBD2 aligns across 8 bases. The J segment lost 4 bases and the V segment lost 0 bases, leaving 4 bases of the junction unmatched. The V gene's germline CDR1 is LGHDT and CDR2 YNNKEL (reference sequence). The length of the CDR3 is 15 residues. The CDR3, as DNA: TGTGCCAGCAGCCAAGATACGGGGGGGCGAGAGACCCAGTACTTC. This translates into CASSQDTGGRETQYF.

The CDR3 is CASTGQGLADTQYF. DNA for the CDR3: TGTGCCAGTACGGGACAGGGGTTGGCAGATACGCAGTATTTT. This rearrangement joins TRBV19 to TRBJ2-3; 10 bases match TRBD1. With 7 bases clipped from V and 4 bases from J, the junction kept 5 bases outside the gene matches. The CDR3 length is 14 residues. Germline V gene data show CDR1 as LNHDA and CDR2 as SQIVND (reference sequence).

This chain links TRBV5-1 with TRBJ2-5, with 9 positions matching TRBD1. In germline, CDR1 is SGHRS, CDR2 YFSETQ. J was trimmed by 5 bases and V by 0 bases; bases with no gene match: 8. This CDR3 contains 16 residues. The CDR3 DNA reads TGCGCCAGCAGCTTGGACAGGGGGCGTCGTGGGGAGACCCAGTACTTC. Protein: CASSLDRGRRGETQYF. Filled out from reference TRBV5-1 and TRBJ2-5, the complete variable domain reads KAGVTQTPRYLIKTRGQQVTLSCSPISGHRSVSWYQQTPGQGLQFLFEYFSETQRNKGNFPGRFSGRQFSNSRSEMNVSTLELGDSALYLCASSLDRGRRGETQYFGPGTRLLVL.

V gene TRBV2 combines with J gene TRBJ2-1, with TRBD1 matching 8 bases. The V and J ends lost 5 bases and 10 bases, in that order; junction bases with no gene match: 4. The CDR3 is 12 amino acids. Germline CDR1 is SNHLY and CDR2 is FYNNEI. This chain's CDR3 is CASSLQGGEQFF. The CDR3 nucleotides read TGTGCCAGCAGTTTACAGGGGGGCGAGCAGTTCTTC.

This chain uses TRBV7-2 with TRBJ1-2, with 8 bases identical to TRBD1. Germline loops: CDR1 SGHTA, CDR2 FQGNSA. This CDR3 has 15 residues. Losses at the gene ends were 2 bases for V and 4 bases for J; bases not matched to a gene: 6. CDR3 residues: CASSLRDRTSYGYTF. CDR3 bases: TGTGCCAGCAGCTTACGGGACAGGACTAGCTATGGCTACACCTTC.

The rearrangement uses TRBV6-5 and TRBJ2-7; either TRBD1 or TRBD2 may fit D (5 bases each). The CDR3 loop spans 14 amino acids. The V end lost 0 bases, the J end lost 4 bases, and 10 bases lay between the germline ends. Germline V gene data show CDR1 as MNHEY and CDR2 as SVGAGI. The CDR3 region is CASSYSGTLYEQYF. CDR3 nucleotides: TGTGCCAGCAGTTACTCAGGGACCCTTTACGAGCAGTACTTC.

This chain joins TRBV2 and TRBJ1-2; D is uncertain. Trimming shortened V by 4 bases and J by 5 bases, and 14 bases separated the two germline ends. The CDR3 extends over 14 amino acids. The germline gives CDR1 SNHLY, CDR2 FYNNEI. The CDR3, as DNA: TGTGCCAGCAGTGTTTTAGCCAGCTATTATGGCTACACCTTC. This translates into CASSVLASYYGYTF.

V is TRBV19 and J is TRBJ1-2; 7 bases are shared with TRBD1. The V segment lost 5 bases and the J segment 4 bases; nucleotides outside the gene matches: 10. Germline loops: CDR1 LNHDA, CDR2 SQIVND (reference sequence). The CDR3 is 15 amino acids. The CDR3 coding sequence is TGTGCCAGTAGTGTATTCGGGGACAGAAGCTATGGCTACACCTTC. It yields the protein CASSVFGDRSYGYTF.

V and J are TRBV7-2 and TRBJ2-7; 9 bases fit TRBD2. Germline loops: CDR1 SGHTA, CDR2 FQGNSA. The CDR3 is 15 residues long. V lost 3 bases and J lost 6; bases outside the gene matches: 9. CDR3 loop: CASSFLSRGGGEQYF. The CDR3 DNA sequence: TGTGCCAGCAGCTTTCTTTCGCGGGGGGGCGGCGAGCAGTACTTC. The entire variable domain, with the rest obtained from reference TRBV7-2 and TRBJ2-7, is as follows: GAGVSQSPSNKVTEKGKDVELRCDPISGHTALYWYRQSLGQGLEFLIYFQGNSAPDKSGLPSDRFSAERTGGSVSTLTIQRTQQEDSAVYLCASSFLSRGGGEQYFGPGTRLTVT.

The chain employs TRBV7-9 and TRBJ2-7; tentatively, D is TRBD1 or TRBD2 (7 bases each). Per the germline V gene, CDR1 is SEHNR and CDR2 is FQNEAQ (reference sequence). The CDR3 contains 17 residues. The germline V and J ends were trimmed by 2 bases and 7 bases, with 24 bases remaining between them. CDR3 coding DNA: TGTGCCAGCAGCTTATGGGTTGGAGGGGGCGAAGCGGGGGAGCAGTACTTC. This gives the protein CASSLWVGGGEAGEQYF. Full variable domain (remainder filled in from reference TRBV7-9 and TRBJ2-7): DTGVSQNPRHKITKRGQNVTFRCDPISEHNRLYWYRQTLGQGPEFLTYFQNEAQLEKSRLLSDRFSAERPKGSFSTLEIQRTEQGDSAMYLCASSLWVGGGEAGEQYFGPGTRLTVT.

DNA of the CDR3: TGTGCCAGCAGTTCCCCTGGGGGCAAAGAGACCCAGTACTTC. Protein: CASSSPGGKETQYF. The V and J genes are TRBV27 and TRBJ2-5, with D possibly being TRBD1 (6 bases). V lost 4 bases to trimming and J lost 3 bases, with 12 bases between them. This CDR3 spans 14 amino acids. CDR1 and CDR2 from the germline V gene are MNHEY and SMNVEV (reference sequence).

J is TRBJ2-3 and V is TRBV6-5; 11 nucleotides align to TRBD2. Germline-derived CDR1 and CDR2 are MNHEY and SVGAGI. The CDR3 sequence is 15 residues long. The V segment lost 6 bases and the J segment 3 bases; nucleotides outside the gene matches: 5. This CDR3 is CASRIAGGPTDTQYF. CDR3 in DNA: TGTGCCAGCAGAATAGCGGGGGGGCCGACAGATACGCAGTATTTT.

The chain's CDR3 is CASSALGVDSYEQYF. DNA for the CDR3: TGTGCCAGCAGTGCTCTGGGAGTCGACTCCTACGAGCAGTACTTC. V and J are TRBV2 and TRBJ2-7; tentatively, D is TRBD2 (5 bases). Germline V lookup: CDR1 SNHLY, CDR2 FYNNEI. CDR3 length: 15 amino acids. The ends were cut back, 4 bases at V and 0 bases at J, with 13 bases in the middle.

The chain links TRBV11-3 to TRBJ1-1; D remains ambiguous. The CDR3 consists of 12 residues. Trimming stripped 2 bases from V and 6 bases from J, with 7 bases between. Germline CDR1 reads SGHNT; CDR2 reads YENEEA. The chain's CDR3 is CASSLRRSEAFF. In DNA form, the CDR3 reads TGTGCCAGCAGCTTAAGACGATCTGAAGCTTTCTTT.